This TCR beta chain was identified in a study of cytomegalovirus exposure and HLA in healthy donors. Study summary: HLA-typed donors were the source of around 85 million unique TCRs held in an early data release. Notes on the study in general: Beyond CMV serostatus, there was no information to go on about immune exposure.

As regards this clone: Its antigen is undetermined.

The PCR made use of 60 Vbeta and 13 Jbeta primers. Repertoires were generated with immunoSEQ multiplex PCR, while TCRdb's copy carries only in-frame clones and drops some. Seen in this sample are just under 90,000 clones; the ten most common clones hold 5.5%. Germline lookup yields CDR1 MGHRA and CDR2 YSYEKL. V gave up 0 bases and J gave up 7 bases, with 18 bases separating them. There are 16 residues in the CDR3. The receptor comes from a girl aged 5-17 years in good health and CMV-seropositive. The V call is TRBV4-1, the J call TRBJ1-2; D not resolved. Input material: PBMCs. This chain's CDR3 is CASSQDGRRPSGGYTF. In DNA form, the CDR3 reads TGCGCCAGCAGCCAAGATGGGAGGCGCCCCTCCGGTGGCTACACCTTC.